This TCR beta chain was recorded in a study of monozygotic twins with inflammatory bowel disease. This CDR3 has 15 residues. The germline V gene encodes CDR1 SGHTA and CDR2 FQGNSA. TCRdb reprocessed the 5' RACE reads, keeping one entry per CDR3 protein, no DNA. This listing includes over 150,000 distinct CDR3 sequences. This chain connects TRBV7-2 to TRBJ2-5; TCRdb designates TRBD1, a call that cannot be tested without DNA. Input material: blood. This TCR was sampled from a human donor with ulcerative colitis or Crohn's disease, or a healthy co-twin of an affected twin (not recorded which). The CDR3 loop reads CASSLAGDSQETQYF.